The 18 T cell receptor beta chains in this list originate from one sample, sequenced in a study of read filtering for tumor transcriptome and immune sequencing. This library used roughly 0.4 ug RNA and molecular barcoded adaptors spanning alpha/delta and beta/gamma chains. Using its own MiXCR run on the reads, TCRdb lists one record per CDR3 protein. Of some 130,000 distinct CDR3 sequences listed, over 10% are singletons. The sequenced material came from a population of CD138-negative cells sorted from bone marrow. The receptors were sampled from a donor aged 40 or older with multiple myeloma.

This clonotype was picked up many times. The chain combines TRBV2 with TRBJ1-5, with D unresolved. Trimming pared 4 bases from V and 2 bases from J, leaving 9 bases between. The germline V gene has CDR1 SNHLY and CDR2 FYNNEI. The CDR3 runs 14 residues. CDR3 in DNA: TGTGCCAGCAGTGGCCAACAGCGCAATCAGCCCCAGCATTTT. The encoded protein is CASSGQQRNQPQHF.

Many counts were recorded for this clonotype. The gene calls are TRBV7-8 and TRBJ2-1; TRBD1 aligns across 9 bases. Per the germline V gene, CDR1 is SGHVS and CDR2 is FQNEAQ. The CDR3 length is 16 residues. With 1 base clipped from V and 7 bases from J, the junction kept 8 bases outside the gene matches. In nucleotides, the CDR3 is TGTGCCAGCAGCTTAGACCGGGACAGGGTCATGAATGAGCAGTTCTTC. It specifies CASSLDRDRVMNEQFF.

This chain joins TRBV5-8 and TRBJ2-3, with 9 bases lining up with TRBD2. The CDR3 is 15 amino acids. Germline V gene data show CDR1 as SGHTS and CDR2 as YDEGEE. Trimming took 4 bases from V and 7 from J; bases not matched to a gene: 10. In nucleotides, the CDR3 is TGTGCCAGCAGCACTAGGGCGGGAGGGCCCTATACGCAGTATTTT. Encoded protein: CASSTRAGGPYTQYF. The full variable domain, rest sourced from reference TRBV5-8 and TRBJ2-3, is EAGVTQSPTHLIKTRGQQATLRCSPISGHTSVYWYQQALGLGLQFLLWYDEGEERNRGNFPPRFSGRQFPNYSSELNVNALELEDSALYLCASSTRAGGPYTQYFGPGTRLTVL.

This clonotype showed up many times. The CDR3 sequence: CATSDGGTAYGYTF. Written as DNA, the CDR3 is TGTGCCACCAGTGATGGAGGGACAGCCTATGGCTACACCTTC. This rearrangement joins TRBV24-1 to TRBJ1-2; TRBD1 matches 7 bases. Germline V lookup: CDR1 KGHDR, CDR2 SFDVKD. Trimming removed 3 bases from V and 4 bases from J; junction bases left unmatched: 4. CDR3 length: 14 residues.

This clonotype was detected ten times or more. The rearrangement joins TRBV7-9 to TRBJ1-1, with D uncertain. Germline CDR1 is SEHNR and CDR2 is FQNEAQ (reference sequence). The V and J ends lost 1 base and 6 bases respectively, with 9 bases between them. The CDR3 is 13 amino acids. CDR3 residues: CASSLVQYPEAFF. Written as DNA, the CDR3 is TGTGCCAGCAGCTTAGTCCAGTACCCTGAAGCTTTCTTT.

On this clonotype itself: Given a far larger clone just one base away, this is likely a sequencing read error. The J gene is TRBJ1-1, the V gene TRBV12-3 or TRBV12-4; tentative D call: TRBD1 (5 bases). Trimming shortened V by 4 bases and J by 1 base, and 10 bases separated the two germline ends. The CDR3 consists of 14 residues. CDR3 amino acids: CASSWGMGNTEAFF. In DNA, the CDR3 is TGTGCCAGCAGTTGGGGCATGGGGAACACTGAAGCTTTCTTT.

This clonotype was counted many times. The chain combines TRBV7-3 with TRBJ2-3; D gene unclear. This CDR3 comprises 17 residues. Germline V CDR1 and CDR2: SGHTA, FQGTGA. Between the trimmed V and J ends, which lost 0 bases and 0 bases, there was a span of 13 bases. Here the CDR3 DNA reads TGTGCCAGCAGCTTAACGACGGCTCCTCATAGCACAGATACGCAGTATTTT. Translated, it gives CASSLTTAPHSTDTQYF.

This clonotype was counted a few times. One base away lies a much larger clone, so this may be a sequencing read error. The chain links TRBV28 to TRBJ2-7, with 9 bases that match TRBD2. The CDR3 runs 15 residues. Germline CDR1 reads MDHEN; CDR2 reads SYDVKM. CDR3 DNA: TGTGCCGGCAGCATTTCTCTAGCGGGACCATACGAGCAGTACTTC. Residues: CAGSISLAGPYEQYF.

Ten or more counts support this clonotype. The CDR3 ends on some other residue instead of the conserved phenylalanine or tryptophan, so this is likely a read error. This chain links TRBV12-3 or TRBV12-4 with TRBJ2-1, with 10 bases matching TRBD2. Trimming at V came to 5 bases and at J to 4 bases, leaving 5 bases not matched to a gene. The CDR3 covers 15 residues. CDR3 nucleotides: TGTGCCAGCAGTCGCGTGACTAGCGGGTACAATGAGCAGTTCCTC. Its translation: CASSRVTSGYNEQFL.

A few counts support this clonotype. The chain couples TRBV18 to TRBJ2-5; unclear D gene. CDR3 length equals 13 residues. Germline V gene lookup returns CDR1 KGHSH and CDR2 LQKENI. The V gene lost 2 bases and the J gene lost 0 bases, with 4 bases spanning the gap. CDR3 region: CASSPRYQETQYF. CDR3 nucleotide sequence: TGTGCCAGCTCACCAAGGTACCAAGAGACCCAGTACTTC.

This clonotype was counted at least ten times. CDR3 nucleotides: TGTGCCAGCAGCTACACTAGCGGGAGTGACGAGCAGTACTTC. It encodes CASSYTSGSDEQYF. The gene calls are TRBV11-2 and TRBJ2-7; 11 nucleotides agree with TRBD2. The CDR3 covers 14 residues. After removal of 4 bases from V and 5 bases from J, the junction contained 4 bases not matched to a gene. Germline CDR1 is SGHAT and CDR2 is FQNNGV. The full variable domain, its missing parts supplied by reference TRBV11-2 and TRBJ2-7, is EAGVAQSPRYKIIEKRQSVAFWCNPISGHATLYWYQQILGQGPKLLIQFQNNGVVDDSQLPKDRFSAERLKGVDSTLKIQPAKLEDSAVYLCASSYTSGSDEQYFGPGTRLTVT.

This clonotype occurred a few times. A much more abundant neighbour one base away suggests this may be a read error. The CDR3: CSVGRSVYNEQFF. For the CDR3, the DNA is TGCAGTGTCGGCCGGAGTGTCTACAATGAGCAGTTCTTC. The rearrangement uses TRBV20-1 and TRBJ2-1, with D uncertain. The ends were cut back, 7 bases at V and 3 bases at J, with 13 bases in the middle. The germline CDR1 and CDR2 sequences are DFQATT and SNEGSKA (reference sequence). The CDR3 totals 13 residues.

Comment on this clonotype: Only one base separates this from a far larger clonotype, so it likely reflects a read error. This chain joins TRBV11-3 and TRBJ2-1; TRBD2 aligns across 7 bases. There are 19 residues in the CDR3. The germline V gene has CDR1 SGHNT and CDR2 YENEEA. V gave up 4 bases and J gave up 4 bases; unmatched junction bases: 19. The CDR3 is CASSSRAGGGSTRYNEQFF. The CDR3 DNA reads TGTGCCAGCAGCTCCCGAGCGGGCGGGGGATCAACAAGGTACAATGAGCAGTTCTTC.

This clonotype appeared many times. V and J are TRBV7-9 and TRBJ2-1; possibly TRBD1 for D (6 bases). Germline V gene lookup returns CDR1 SEHNR and CDR2 FQNEAQ (reference sequence). Deletions cut 4 bases from V and 6 bases from J, with 16 bases between. The CDR3 has 15 amino acids. The CDR3 here is CASSSDRSGGNEQFF. DNA of the CDR3: TGTGCCAGCAGCTCCGACAGGTCCGGCGGCAATGAGCAGTTCTTC.

This clonotype showed up many times. V gene TRBV27 combines with J gene TRBJ2-2; D ambiguous. The germline V gene encodes CDR1 MNHEY and CDR2 SMNVEV (reference sequence). Trimming took 3 bases from V and 0 from J, leaving 5 bases between them. This CDR3 spans 14 amino acids. In DNA form, the CDR3 reads TGTGCCAGCAGTTTCCTACCGAACACCGGGGAGCTGTTTTTT. Protein sequence: CASSFLPNTGELFF.

This clonotype was counted many times. The chain couples TRBV12-3 or TRBV12-4 to TRBJ1-3; D possibly corresponds to TRBD1 (6 bases). The V and J ends lost 7 bases and 0 bases respectively, with 13 bases between them. CDR3 length: 15 residues. In DNA form, the CDR3 reads TGTGCCAGCACCGAAAGGGGGTCCTCTGGAAACACCATATATTTT. This codes for CASTERGSSGNTIYF.

Ten or more counts support this clonotype. The V and J genes are TRBV5-1 and TRBJ2-7, with TRBD1 matching 8 bases. The length of the CDR3 is 13 residues. Germline lookup yields CDR1 SGHRS and CDR2 YFSETQ. Germline trimming cut 4 bases from V and 6 bases from J; bases unmatched to any gene: 6. The CDR3 protein is CASSRDRSGEQYF. In DNA form, the CDR3 reads TGCGCCAGCAGCCGGGACAGGTCGGGCGAGCAGTACTTC. The complete variable domain, with remaining parts taken from reference TRBV5-1 and TRBJ2-7, reads KAGVTQTPRYLIKTRGQQVTLSCSPISGHRSVSWYQQTPGQGLQFLFEYFSETQRNKGNFPGRFSGRQFSNSRSEMNVSTLELGDSALYLCASSRDRSGEQYFGPGTRLTVT.

This clonotype was seen ten or more times. The V and J genes are TRBV10-3 and TRBJ2-1; maybe TRBD2 (6 bases). The CDR3 runs 16 residues. V lost 2 bases and J lost 8, with 19 bases in between. Germline loops: CDR1 ENHRY, CDR2 SYGVKD. The CDR3, as DNA: TGTGCCATCAGTGAGAGGTCTAGCAATGGAGGGGATGAGCAGTTCTTC. This codes for CAISERSSNGGDEQFF.